This TCR beta chain was sequenced in a study of blood T cell repertoires in COVID-19. About the research overall: Sites across the United States, Italy and Spain contributed samples from acute and convalescent COVID-19. Nucleic acid was either cDNA or gDNA, and it came from T cells, B-cell-depleted T cells, or PBMCs.

Germline CDR1 is LNHDA and CDR2 is SQIVND (reference sequence). The CDR3 runs to 16 residues. After removal of 5 bases from V and 13 bases from J, the junction contained 16 bases not matched to a gene. Using immunoSEQ multiplex PCR, the repertoire was profiled, and TCRdb retains in-frame clones only, with some absent. The table lists hundreds of thousands of clones, 82% of them singletons. This receptor was obtained from a woman of 80 years or more with acute or convalescent COVID-19. The chain joins TRBV19 to TRBJ1-4; TRBD1 matches at 10 bases. The sample comprised peripheral blood. As DNA, the CDR3 is TGTGCCAGTAGTGCCGAAAAGACAGGGGGCGGTGAGGTACTGTTTTTT. Its protein is CASSAEKTGGGEVLFF.